The 32 T cell receptor beta chains listed next were all sequenced from one sample in a study of beta chain features in type 1 diabetes. The entirety of the isolated RNA underwent reverse transcription, so expressed TCRB transcripts were sequenced. Sequenced by immunoSEQ multiplex PCR; TCRdb stores in-frame clones only, minus some. The sample includes under 900,000 clones, roughly 15% of them seen just once. Sequenced input: naive CD4+ T cells from blood. These receptors originate from a woman between 18 and 30 years old in good health.

Comments on this clone: Relative to the germline gene, one junction end is altered; a read error may explain this. V is TRBV7-8 and J is TRBJ2-5; D possibly uses TRBD1 or TRBD2 (5 bases each). CDR3 size: 12 residues. Germline CDR1 SGHVS, CDR2 FQNEAQ. CDR3 DNA sequence: TGTGCCAGCAGCTTAGTAACGGGGCCTCAAAACTTC. This translates into CASSLVTGPQNF. Filled out from reference TRBV7-8 and TRBJ2-5, the complete variable domain reads GAGVSQSPRYKVAKRGQDVALRCDPISGHVSLFWYQQALGQGPEFLTYFQNEAQLDKSGLPSDRFFAERPEGSVSTLKIQRTQQEDSAVYLCASSLVTGPQNFGPGTRLLVL.

V gene TRBV27 combines with J gene TRBJ2-3; 8 nucleotides align to TRBD1. Germline CDR1 reads MNHEY; CDR2 reads SMNVEV (reference sequence). CDR3 size: 14 residues. V shed 6 bases and J 8 bases; nucleotides not matched to a gene: 10. The CDR3 region is CASRQGVYGVTQYF. The CDR3 nucleotides read TGTGCCAGCAGACAGGGGGTGTATGGGGTTACGCAGTATTTT.

The chain links TRBV4-1 to TRBJ1-2; D might be TRBD1 (5 bases). CDR3 length equals 14 residues. V lost 1 base, J lost 3 bases, and 9 bases lay in between. The germline CDR1 and CDR2 sequences are MGHRA and YSYEKL. The CDR3 DNA is TGCGCCAGCAGCCAAGCACCAGGGTACTATGGCTACACCTTC. Residues: CASSQAPGYYGYTF.

The chain links TRBV29-1 to TRBJ1-6, with 7 bases aligning to TRBD1. Germline CDR1 is SQVTM and CDR2 is ANQGSEA. CDR3 length: 13 amino acids. J was trimmed by 6 bases and V by 4 bases; bases with no gene match: 3. In DNA form, the CDR3 reads TGCAGCGTTGGGGACAGAAGTAATTCACCCCTCCACTTT. As protein: CSVGDRSNSPLHF.

Only a few counts were recorded for this clone. V and J are TRBV5-1 and TRBJ2-7; maybe TRBD2 (5 bases). V lost 1 base and J 4 bases, leaving 6 bases between the germline ends. In germline, CDR1 is SGHRS, CDR2 YFSETQ. This CDR3 region has 12 residues. The DNA of the CDR3 is TGCGCCAGCAGCTTGACGGGGTACGAGCAGTACTTC. Protein product: CASSLTGYEQYF. The complete variable domain, with remaining parts taken from reference TRBV5-1 and TRBJ2-7, reads KAGVTQTPRYLIKTRGQQVTLSCSPISGHRSVSWYQQTPGQGLQFLFEYFSETQRNKGNFPGRFSGRQFSNSRSEMNVSTLELGDSALYLCASSLTGYEQYFGPGTRLTVT.

In its sample, this clone was seen a few times. V and J are TRBV29-1 and TRBJ2-2, with TRBD2 as a possible D gene (5 bases). The germline V and J ends were trimmed by 7 bases and 7 bases, with 10 bases remaining between them. The CDR3 length is 11 residues. In germline, CDR1 is SQVTM, CDR2 ANQGSEA. The CDR3 loop reads CSGSGGGELFF. CDR3 sequence (DNA): TGCAGCGGGAGCGGCGGCGGGGAGCTGTTTTTT.

Written as DNA, the CDR3 is TGTGCCAGCAGCTTAACATACTCCTACGAGCAGTACTTC. Its protein product is CASSLTYSYEQYF. The chain is built from TRBV7-9 and TRBJ2-7; D is undetermined. The CDR3 has 13 residues. V lost 2 bases and J lost 0, with 5 bases in between. CDR1 SEHNR and CDR2 FQNEAQ come from the germline V gene (reference sequence).

The chain has TRBV10-3 and TRBJ1-5; 9 nucleotides agree with TRBD1. Germline values: CDR1 ENHRY, CDR2 SYGVKD. V dropped 6 bases and J dropped 2; count of bases not matched to a gene: 8. This CDR3 region has 16 residues. DNA of the CDR3: TGTGCCATCAGCAAACAGGGGGCCGATGGCAATCAGCCCCAGCATTTT. Residues: CAISKQGADGNQPQHF.

V is TRBV14 and J is TRBJ2-1; D is ambiguous. The germline V gene encodes CDR1 SGHDN and CDR2 FVKESK. The CDR3 extends over 11 amino acids. Trimming removed 2 bases at V and 9 bases at J, with 5 bases between. The CDR3: CASSQQGEQFF. CDR3 bases: TGTGCCAGCAGCCAACAAGGTGAGCAGTTCTTC.

This clone has only a few counts. The V and J genes are TRBV15 and TRBJ2-5; the D is unclear. V lost 3 bases and J lost 5, with 10 bases in between. CDR1 is LNHNV and CDR2 is YYDKDF in the germline V gene (reference sequence). The CDR3 consists of 13 residues. This CDR3 reads CATSRSSYETQYF. The CDR3 DNA reads TGTGCCACCAGCAGGTCTAGTTACGAGACCCAGTACTTC.

The chain employs TRBV5-1 and TRBJ2-5; D is unresolved. The ends were cut back, 0 bases at V and 2 bases at J, with 8 bases in the middle. The germline V gene encodes CDR1 SGHRS and CDR2 YFSETQ. The CDR3 is 14 residues long. The CDR3 DNA reads TGCGCCAGCAGCTTGGCGGCAGCACAAGAGACCCAGTACTTC. Amino acid sequence: CASSLAAAQETQYF.

The chain links TRBV4-3 to TRBJ1-2; tentative D call: TRBD1 (6 bases). In germline, CDR1 is LGHNA, CDR2 YSLEER. The CDR3 loop spans 15 amino acids. With 3 bases removed from V and 4 bases from J, the gap between germline ends came to 15 bases. CDR3 sequence reads: CASSQAIDRTYGYTF. In DNA, the CDR3 is TGCGCCAGCAGCCAGGCGATTGACAGGACCTATGGCTACACCTTC.

The chain has TRBV6-6 and TRBJ2-3, with TRBD1 matching over 8 bases. The CDR3 covers 15 residues. Losses at the gene ends were 7 bases for V and 4 bases for J; bases not matched to a gene: 10. The germline V gene encodes CDR1 MNHNY and CDR2 SVGAGI (reference sequence). Here the CDR3 reads CASNRQGLGPDTQYF. DNA of the CDR3: TGTGCCAGCAACAGACAGGGGTTGGGGCCAGATACGCAGTATTTT.

This chain uses TRBV5-1 with TRBJ2-1; TRBD1 is a possible D gene (6 bases). V was pared by 5 bases and J by 4 bases, with 22 bases between. The CDR3 runs 17 residues. CDR1 is SGHRS and CDR2 is YFSETQ in the germline V gene. CDR3 residues: CASSKTGSKRFYNEQFF. DNA of the CDR3: TGCGCCAGCAGTAAGACAGGATCAAAAAGGTTTTACAATGAGCAGTTCTTC.

This clone was counted between two and nine times. The V call is TRBV19, the J call TRBJ2-7; D perhaps matches TRBD2 (5 bases). Germline loops: CDR1 LNHDA, CDR2 SQIVND (reference sequence). The CDR3 consists of 18 residues. The V end lost 5 bases, the J end lost 7 bases, and 30 bases lay between the germline ends. CDR3 nucleotide sequence: TGTGCCAGTAGTCCTCTGTGGGCGTCCAGCCACTTTGGAGGAGAGCAGTACTTC. This codes for CASSPLWASSHFGGEQYF.

This clone was seen a few times. The chain employs TRBV7-9 and TRBJ1-1, with a tentative D call TRBD1 (5 bases). Germline CDR1 is SEHNR and CDR2 is FQNEAQ (reference sequence). V dropped 7 bases and J dropped 1 base, with 13 bases sitting between them. CDR3 size: 14 residues. DNA for the CDR3: TGTGCCAGCACCCGAGGGGCCCAGAACACTGAAGCTTTCTTT. Translation: CASTRGAQNTEAFF.

The chain is built from TRBV10-3 and TRBJ2-5; D gene uncertain. Germline values: CDR1 ENHRY, CDR2 SYGVKD. V was trimmed by 0 bases and J by 4 bases, leaving 12 bases between them. The CDR3 totals 15 residues. The CDR3 protein is CAISESISDGETQYF. CDR3 DNA sequence: TGTGCCATCAGTGAGTCGATCAGTGACGGAGAGACCCAGTACTTC.

The chain couples TRBV18 to TRBJ2-7; 11 bases match TRBD2. Unmatched junction bases numbered 2, after V lost 5 bases and J lost 5 bases. From germline, CDR1 is KGHSH and CDR2 LQKENI. This CDR3 spans 13 amino acids. CDR3 residues: CASSLLAGDEQYF. DNA for the CDR3: TGTGCCAGCTCATTACTAGCGGGAGACGAGCAGTACTTC.

This clone has only a few counts. V usage is TRBV19 and J usage is TRBJ2-1; 7 positions agree with TRBD1. CDR1 is LNHDA, CDR2 SQIVND, per germline (reference sequence). The CDR3 runs to 16 residues. The V segment lost 4 bases and the J segment 0 bases; nucleotides outside the gene matches: 6. CDR3 DNA: TGTGCCAGTAGTAACGAACAGGGGAGCTCCTACAATGAGCAGTTCTTC. This sequence encodes CASSNEQGSSYNEQFF. Drawing the rest from reference TRBV19 and TRBJ2-1, the complete variable domain is DGGITQSPKYLFRKEGQNVTLSCEQNLNHDAMYWYRQDPGQGLRLIYYSQIVNDFQKGDIAEGYSVSREKKESFPLTVTSAQKNPTAFYLCASSNEQGSSYNEQFFGPGTRLTVL.

The sample holds one count of this clone. V gene TRBV11-2 combines with J gene TRBJ1-2; perhaps TRBD1 as D (6 bases). V gave up 0 bases and J gave up 3 bases, with 11 bases separating them. This CDR3 is 15 amino acids long. The germline V gene encodes CDR1 SGHAT and CDR2 FQNNGV. This chain's CDR3 is CASSLEGAGYYGYTF. The DNA of the CDR3 is TGTGCCAGCAGCTTAGAGGGGGCAGGGTACTATGGCTACACCTTC.

The CDR3 here is CASSHRPGAVTEAFF. CDR3 in DNA: TGTGCCAGCAGCCACCGACCGGGGGCGGTCACTGAAGCTTTCTTT. This chain links TRBV14 with TRBJ1-1; maybe TRBD1 (6 bases). The CDR3 extends over 15 amino acids. Trimming stripped 3 bases from V and 4 bases from J, with 15 bases between. Per the germline V gene, CDR1 is SGHDN and CDR2 is FVKESK.

The chain is built from TRBV20-1 and TRBJ1-4; D is uncertain. CDR3 size: 11 residues. Germline V gene lookup returns CDR1 DFQATT and CDR2 SNEGSKA (reference sequence). Trimming pared 4 bases from V and 8 bases from J, leaving 8 bases between. The CDR3 DNA reads TGCAGTGCTAAGGACGGAGAAAAACTGTTTTTT. Translated: CSAKDGEKLFF.

V is TRBV11-2 and J is TRBJ2-5; D possibly corresponds to TRBD1 (6 bases). The J call may be faulty, since TRBJ2-7 better matches the DNA end. The CDR3 consists of 16 residues. Germline V gene lookup returns CDR1 SGHAT and CDR2 FQNNGV. The CDR3, as DNA: TGTGCCAGCAGCCTCTCCCCGACAGGTCTCGACTACGAGCAGTACTTC. Protein product: CASSLSPTGLDYEQYF.

This chain uses TRBV4-3 with TRBJ2-5; 13 nucleotides agree with TRBD2. The J call may be mistaken, given a closer DNA end match to TRBJ2-7. Germline CDR1 reads LGHNA; CDR2 reads YSLEER. The CDR3 is made up of 15 amino acids. This CDR3 reads CASSRGTSGTYEQYF. The CDR3 nucleotides are TGCGCCAGCAGCCGAGGGACTAGCGGGACCTACGAGCAGTACTTC.

This rearrangement joins TRBV2 to TRBJ2-1, with TRBD2 matching 7 bases. The CDR3 consists of 15 residues. V dropped 6 bases and J dropped 7; count of bases not matched to a gene: 12. Per the germline V gene, CDR1 is SNHLY and CDR2 is FYNNEI. This CDR3 reads CASSFGRDYHNEQFF. The CDR3 DNA reads TGTGCCAGCAGCTTTGGGCGGGACTACCATAATGAGCAGTTCTTC. The full variable domain, completed using reference TRBV2 and TRBJ2-1, is EPEVTQTPSHQVTQMGQEVILRCVPISNHLYFYWYRQILGQKVEFLVSFYNNEISEKSEIFDDQFSVERPDGSNFTLKIRSTKLEDSAMYFCASSFGRDYHNEQFFGPGTRLTVL.

The chain employs TRBV19 and TRBJ2-7, with D possibly matching TRBD1 (6 bases). Germline CDR1 is LNHDA and CDR2 is SQIVND (reference sequence). Deletions cut 9 bases from V and 6 bases from J, with 9 bases between. The CDR3 length is 10 residues. The CDR3 DNA reads as TGTGCCAGAAAACAGGGCGAGCAGTACTTC. This encodes CARKQGEQYF. The whole variable domain, filled in from reference TRBV19 and TRBJ2-7, reads DGGITQSPKYLFRKEGQNVTLSCEQNLNHDAMYWYRQDPGQGLRLIYYSQIVNDFQKGDIAEGYSVSREKKESFPLTVTSAQKNPTAFYLCARKQGEQYFGPGTRLTVT.

The chain employs TRBV7-9 and TRBJ2-7; 7 bases agree with TRBD1. The CDR3 is made up of 14 amino acids. Germline loops: CDR1 SEHNR, CDR2 FQNEAQ (reference sequence). Trimming took 5 bases from V and 5 from J; bases not matched to a gene: 9. Written as DNA, the CDR3 is TGTGCCAGCAGCCCAAACAGGGGTTACGACGAGCAGTACTTC. Encoded protein: CASSPNRGYDEQYF. Full variable domain (rest looked up from reference TRBV7-9 and TRBJ2-7): DTGVSQNPRHKITKRGQNVTFRCDPISEHNRLYWYRQTLGQGPEFLTYFQNEAQLEKSRLLSDRFSAERPKGSFSTLEIQRTEQGDSAMYLCASSPNRGYDEQYFGPGTRLTVT.

This clone was seen a single time. The rearrangement joins TRBV6-5 to TRBJ2-3; 10 bases match TRBD2. From germline, CDR1 is MNHEY and CDR2 SVGAGI. V dropped 6 bases and J dropped 2; count of bases not matched to a gene: 5. This CDR3 is 15 amino acids long. CDR3 in amino acids: CASRRTSGFTDTQYF. The CDR3 bases are TGTGCCAGCAGGAGGACTAGCGGATTCACAGATACGCAGTATTTT.

This chain connects TRBV18 to TRBJ2-3; D unresolved. The germline V gene encodes CDR1 KGHSH and CDR2 LQKENI. V lost 3 bases and J 4 bases, leaving 8 bases between the germline ends. This CDR3 has 13 residues. The CDR3 region is CASSPSGPDTQYF. Here the CDR3 DNA reads TGTGCCAGCTCACCGTCAGGTCCAGATACGCAGTATTTT.

This clone was seen more than once but under ten times. The chain has TRBV19 and TRBJ2-1; 7 positions agree with TRBD2. CDR3 size: 17 residues. J was trimmed by 4 bases and V by 5 bases; bases with no gene match: 14. Germline V lookup: CDR1 LNHDA, CDR2 SQIVND (reference sequence). In nucleotides, the CDR3 is TGTGCCAGTAGTCCCCAAGGGGCGGGAGACGGGTACAATGAGCAGTTCTTC. As protein: CASSPQGAGDGYNEQFF. Combining the CDR3 with reference TRBV19 and TRBJ2-1 gives the whole variable domain DGGITQSPKYLFRKEGQNVTLSCEQNLNHDAMYWYRQDPGQGLRLIYYSQIVNDFQKGDIAEGYSVSREKKESFPLTVTSAQKNPTAFYLCASSPQGAGDGYNEQFFGPGTRLTVL.

A few counts support this clone. The V and J genes are TRBV4-2 and TRBJ2-2; 8 positions match TRBD1. The V gene end was trimmed by 0 bases and the J gene end by 5 bases; junction bases not matched to a gene: 5. This CDR3 region has 16 residues. Germline CDR1 and CDR2: LGHNA and YNFKEQ. The CDR3 DNA reads as TGTGCCAGCAGCCAAGAAGGACAGGGAAGGACCGGGGAGCTGTTTTTT. The encoded protein is CASSQEGQGRTGELFF.

The CDR3 region is CASSPRDERPDTQYF. CDR3 bases: TGTGCCAGCTCACCCCGGGATGAGAGGCCAGATACGCAGTATTTT. The chain has TRBV18 and TRBJ2-3, with D possibly being TRBD2 (5 bases). In germline, CDR1 is KGHSH, CDR2 LQKENI. CDR3 length: 15 residues. V was shortened by 3 bases and J by 4 bases, with 14 bases between the two germline ends.